This T cell receptor (beta chain) comes out of a study of blood T cell repertoires in COVID-19. This clone occurred a few times. Here immunoSEQ multiplex PCR was the method, and the copy in TCRdb shows in-frame clones only, minus some. The profile shows 80,000 to 100,000 clones, more than 60% of them singletons. The germline CDR1 and CDR2 sequences are SGDLS and YYNGEE. J gave up 3 bases and V 0 bases, and 6 bases lay outside the gene matches. This CDR3 is built from 17 residues. The sequence was obtained from a man between 70 and 80 years old with acute or convalescent COVID-19. This chain connects TRBV9 to TRBJ2-3; 11 bases match TRBD2. Sequencing was performed on peripheral blood. The CDR3 DNA is TGTGCCAGCAGCGTAGCCCTCGGGACTAGCGGAACAGATACGCAGTATTTT. Translated, it gives CASSVALGTSGTDTQYF.